This TCR beta chain derives from a study of radiotherapy plus CTLA-4 blockade in lung cancer. As for the study in general: Patients showed objective responses in 15% to 20% of cases and disease control in about 30%.

The assay was immunoSEQ multiplex PCR, and TCRdb's table has in-frame clones only and misses some. The data show 78,000 or so clones, around 86% seen once. Germline V CDR1 and CDR2: SGHTA, FQGTGA. Trimming took 2 bases from V and 4 from J, leaving 12 bases between them. The CDR3 extends over 14 amino acids. The specimen was peripheral blood, collected from a patient treated with radiotherapy plus ipilimumab. The chain combines TRBV7-3 with TRBJ2-7, with a weak D call TRBD2 (6 bases). The clonotype comes from a human donor with non-small cell lung cancer who had stable disease on radiotherapy plus ipilimumab. The DNA for the CDR3 is TGTGCCAGCAGCTTATCCCTGACTAGTTACGAGCAGTACTTC. This codes for CASSLSLTSYEQYF.